This T cell receptor beta chain is drawn from a study of tumor-infiltrating lymphocytes in primary liver carcinoma (dated by TCRdb to about 2017). General notes on the study: Of the five patients (three men and two women, aged 30 to 69 years), four had hepatocellular carcinoma and one had combined HCC and intrahepatic cholangiocarcinoma. The five patients had tumors of stage T1-T3 N0M0, with maximum diameters ranging from about 4.2 to 11 cm. Roughly 3.65 to 8 million productive TCRbeta reads were obtained per sample, and no significant difference in read depth was found between tissue types. The study combined TCRbeta repertoire sequencing, expression microarrays and whole-exome sequencing across five regions of each liver tumor, with adjacent normal tissue and blood. A total of roughly 35 specimens from 5 patients underwent TCRbeta repertoire sequencing, comprising some 25 tumor regions, 5 adjacent noncancerous liver tissues and 5 peripheral blood samples. To link TCRbeta repertoire diversity to the local molecular phenotype, the 25 tumor region samples were profiled with Agilent mRNA microarrays. Technical replicate repertoires showed high reproducibility, with mean shared-clone rates roughly 0.87 and correlation coefficients above 0.95. Overall study outcomes, separate from this receptor: Just about 7-25% of top clones turned up in all five regions of a tumor, which suggests spatial heterogeneity among tumor-infiltrating T cells. Only the TCR beta chain was sequenced, so true repertoire diversity is likely underestimated because unpaired alpha chains were not captured. Repertoire overlap was higher between tumor regions (mean about 36%) than tumor-adjacent (approximately 17%) or tumor-blood (approximately 15%) pairs, consistent with antigen-driven expansion. The top 250 clones accounted for a significantly greater share of the repertoire in tumors than in blood (p = 0.039). Because the samples were bulk and unsorted, CD4+ and CD8+ T cell repertoires could not be compared. With just 4 or 5 patients in the study, the authors point out that the findings should be validated in a larger study.

In regard to this clonotype: Its antigen is not yet known. The junction and the germline gene differ at one end; a read error may be behind it.

Without any cell sorting, total RNA and DNA were co-extracted from about 21-30 mg of bulk tissue using the AllPrep DNA/RNA mini kit. Surgical resection was performed in China between November 2015 and early 2016 on about 5 patients with histopathologically diagnosed primary liver carcinoma. Chronic HBV infection was present in the patients, and the patients were treatment-naive at sampling. Five spatially separated regions were sampled per tumor: superior, inferior, left-lateral and right-lateral poles, plus the tumor centre. According to histology, viable tumor cells made up more than 85% of every tumor sample. Fresh tumor and adjacent tissue pieces were bisected, with one half stored in RNAlater at -80 degrees C and the other half sent for histology. TCRbeta-specific cDNA was reverse-transcribed from 500 to 550 ng total RNA using a constant-region primer and ProtoScript II reverse transcriptase. Construction of the TCRbeta libraries relied on three nested rounds of multiplex PCR, following a slightly modified ARM-PCR procedure. A final 25-cycle PCR with Deep VentR polymerase added sample barcodes and Illumina adapters. Before sequencing, amplicons of 200-500 bp were gel-purified using a QIAquick gel extraction kit. The TCRbeta amplicons were sequenced with 250-bp paired-end reads on an Illumina HiSeq 2500. Per the original workflow: Trimmomatic v0.33 was used to quality-trim the reads, and FLASH v1.2.11 was used to merge paired reads so that full CDR3 sequences could be recovered. V, D and J germline segments were assigned to the rearranged TCRbeta sequences using MiGEC v1.2.1b. VDJtools v1.0.0 computed clonotype statistics and Shannon-Wiener diversity indices. Except for diversity analysis, only the 250 most abundant clonotypes of each sample were used in subsequent analyses to reduce sampling bias. TCRdb reprocessed the public reads (quality trimming at Q25 with fastp, clone calling with MiXCR) and kept in-frame beta chains. Rows merge per CDR3 protein into single entries with the most common DNA and genes. The V and J calls were determined by TCRdb, not by the authors. This sample gives about 30,000 distinct CDR3 sequences in total; 71% of them show up just once. Around a third of the sample rests with the top ten.

Sequencing was carried out using liver tumor tissue from sampling region 3. The cell subset or site tag for this specimen amounts to: tumor region T3, left-lateral pole. This receptor was identified in a woman under 40 with primary liver carcinoma and hepatitis B virus infection.

CDR3 loop: CASSYYPGVGSSTGEPFF. The sequence in DNA is TGTGCCAGCAGTTACTACCCAGGGGTCGGGAGCAGCACCGGGGAGCCGTTTTTT. The chain is encoded by TRBV6-5 joined to TRBJ2-2; the D gene cannot be resolved beyond TRBD1 or TRBD2, each matching 6 bases. The germline V gene encodes CDR1 MNHEY and CDR2 SVGAGI. Spanning cysteine to phenylalanine, the CDR3 consists of 18 amino acids. Just the 54-base CDR3 DNA is kept, in frame starting at base 1.